This TCR beta chain was identified during a study of blood T cell repertoires in COVID-19. Here immunoSEQ multiplex PCR was the method, and the copy in TCRdb shows in-frame clones only, minus some. The repertoire holds tens of thousands of clones, with about 88% as singletons. J was trimmed by 8 bases and V by 4 bases; bases with no gene match: 11. Germline V gene lookup returns CDR1 KGHSY and CDR2 FQNENV. This CDR3 spans 16 amino acids. The TCR sequence derives from a woman of 80 years or more with acute or convalescent COVID-19. The chain joins TRBV16 to TRBJ2-1, with 10 bases fitting TRBD2. The sequencing sample was made of peripheral blood. For the CDR3, the DNA is TGTGCCAGCAGCCCTTTAACTAGCGGGGTTGATGATGAGCAGTTCTTC. Its translation: CASSPLTSGVDDEQFF.